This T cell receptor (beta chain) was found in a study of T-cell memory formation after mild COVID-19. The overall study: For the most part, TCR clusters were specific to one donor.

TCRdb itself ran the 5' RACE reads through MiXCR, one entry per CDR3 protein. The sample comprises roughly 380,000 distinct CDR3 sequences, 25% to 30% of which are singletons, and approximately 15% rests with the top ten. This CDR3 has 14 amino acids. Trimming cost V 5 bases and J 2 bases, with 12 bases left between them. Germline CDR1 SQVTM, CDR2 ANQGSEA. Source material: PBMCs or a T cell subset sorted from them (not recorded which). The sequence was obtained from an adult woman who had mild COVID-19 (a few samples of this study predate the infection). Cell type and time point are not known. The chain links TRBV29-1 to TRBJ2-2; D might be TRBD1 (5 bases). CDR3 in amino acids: CSVSDRLNTGELFF. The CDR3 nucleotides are TGCAGCGTTTCCGACAGACTTAACACCGGGGAGCTGTTTTTT.